This T cell receptor (beta chain) derives from a study of persistence of HIV-infected CD4 T cells. Study results and limitations: TCRbeta richness was lower in CMV- and Gag-responding cells than in anti-CD3/anti-CD28-responding cells.

Sequencing used immunoSEQ version 4 in survey mode. Each sample used up to 1 ug genomic DNA diluted to around 10 ng/uL. Some clones are missing from TCRdb's copy, which holds only in-frame ones; the method was immunoSEQ multiplex PCR. The table lists approximately 35,000 clones, approximately 78% of them singletons. The V end was cut by 3 bases, the J end by 1 base, with 10 bases between. The CDR3 has 14 residues. The germline gives CDR1 LNHDA, CDR2 SQIVND (reference sequence). Overlapping HIV-1 Gag 15-mer peptides at 1 ug per peptide per mL were used. CD40L-negative CD69-negative CD45RO-high memory CD4+ T cells were sorted as populations depleted of antigen-responding cells. As for this clone: The antigen is unknown.

The sequence was collected from an adult with HIV. The donor label of this sample is uncertain. This sequence joins TRBV19 and TRBJ2-7, with D uncertain. This material consisted of cultured CD4+ T cells from PBMCs, taken from a patient who received antiretroviral therapy. The CDR3 loop is CASSIKWGSYEQYF. Here the CDR3 DNA reads TGTGCCAGTAGTATCAAGTGGGGTTCCTACGAGCAGTACTTC. Using reference TRBV19 and TRBJ2-7 for the parts outside the CDR3, the full variable domain is DGGITQSPKYLFRKEGQNVTLSCEQNLNHDAMYWYRQDPGQGLRLIYYSQIVNDFQKGDIAEGYSVSREKKESFPLTVTSAQKNPTAFYLCASSIKWGSYEQYFGPGTRLTVT.